The rows below give T cell receptor beta chains drawn from one sample of a study of blood T cell repertoires in COVID-19. Profiled with immunoSEQ multiplex PCR; TCRdb holds only in-frame clones, not every one. The data hold 150,000 to 200,000 clones, with 70% to 90% observed a single time. The sample was peripheral blood. Every receptor here comes from a man between 60 and 75 years old with active or convalescent COVID-19. The CDR3 runs from the conserved cysteine through the conserved F or W. The order of the fields is J gene, clone size, V gene, D gene, CDR3 protein, CDR3 DNA. The D gene is left open where the match is weak. Clone size is stated in some rows and not others, as once, few, many or a class when expanded.

J: TRBJ1-2; size: .; V: TRBV5-8; D: .; CDR3: CASSLHRVGAYYGYTF; DNA: TGTGCCAGCAGCTTACATCGGGTGGGGGCTTACTATGGCTACACCTTC
J: TRBJ1-5; size: .; V: TRBV19; D: .; CDR3: CASSIGGSDYSNQPQHF; DNA: TGTGCCAGTAGTATAGGAGGGAGCGATTATAGCAATCAGCCCCAGCATTTT
J: TRBJ1-1; size: few; V: TRBV2; D: .; CDR3: CASSSDRLAAFF; DNA: TGTGCCAGCAGTAGTGACAGGTTGGCAGCTTTCTTT
J: TRBJ2-7; size: once; V: TRBV2; D: TRBD2; CDR3: CASSGGLAGFEQYF; DNA: TGTGCCAGCAGTGGGGGACTAGCGGGGTTCGAGCAGTACTTC
J: TRBJ2-2; size: .; V: TRBV19; D: .; CDR3: CASRARDTNTGELFF; DNA: TGTGCCAGTAGGGCGAGGGACACTAACACCGGGGAGCTGTTTTTT
J: TRBJ1-2; size: .; V: TRBV11-3; D: TRBD1; CDR3: CASSLSRGVYGYTF; DNA: TGTGCCAGCAGCTTAAGCAGGGGGGTCTATGGCTACACCTTC
J: TRBJ2-7; size: .; V: TRBV6-5; D: TRBD2; CDR3: CASSRSGGSSGEQYF; DNA: TGTGCCAGCAGTAGGAGCGGGGGGTCCTCGGGCGAGCAGTACTTC
J: TRBJ2-5; size: .; V: TRBV18; D: TRBD1; CDR3: CASSPRTGGEETQYF; DNA: TGTGCCAGCTCACCAAGGACAGGGGGAGAGGAGACCCAGTACTTC
J: TRBJ2-2; size: .; V: TRBV7-3; D: .; CDR3: CASSTRRGGELFF; DNA: TGTGCCAGCAGCACCCGACGGGGCGGGGAGCTGTTTTTT
J: TRBJ1-4; size: .; V: TRBV6-1; D: .; CDR3: CASSEGAGNEKLFF; DNA: TGTGCCAGCAGTGAGGGGGCTGGTAATGAAAAACTGTTTTTT
J: TRBJ2-2; size: .; V: TRBV6-5; D: .; CDR3: CASSYSWENSGELFF; DNA: TGTGCCAGCAGTTACTCTTGGGAAAACTCCGGGGAGTTGTTTTTT
J: TRBJ1-1; size: .; V: TRBV27; D: .; CDR3: CASSFRGVNTEAFF; DNA: TGTGCCAGCAGTTTCAGGGGAGTGAACACTGAAGCTTTCTTT
J: TRBJ2-5; size: .; V: TRBV27; D: TRBD2; CDR3: CASMAGGRETQYF; DNA: TGTGCCAGCATGGCGGGGGGAAGGGAGACCCAGTACTTC
J: TRBJ2-2; size: .; V: TRBV21-1; D: .; CDR3: CASSNGYRGGTGELFF; DNA: TGTGCCAGCAGCAATGGATACAGGGGAGGCACCGGGGAGCTGTTTTTT
J: TRBJ2-3; size: .; V: TRBV5-1; D: TRBD1; CDR3: CASSRDSSTDTQYF; DNA: TGCGCCAGCAGCCGGGACAGTTCCACAGATACGCAGTATTTT
J: TRBJ2-1; size: .; V: TRBV6-5; D: .; CDR3: CASRMTIGREQFF; DNA: TGTGCCAGCAGGATGACTATAGGGAGGGAGCAGTTCTTC
J: TRBJ1-3; size: .; V: TRBV10-2; D: TRBD1; CDR3: CASSYDRASGNTIYF; DNA: TGCGCCAGCAGCTATGACAGGGCGTCCGGAAACACCATATATTTT
J: TRBJ2-2; size: .; V: TRBV19; D: .; CDR3: CASSYTGELFF; DNA: TGTGCCAGTAGTTATACCGGGGAGCTGTTTTTT
J: TRBJ2-1; size: .; V: TRBV20-1; D: .; CDR3: CSASKKAGARNEQFF; DNA: TGCAGTGCTAGTAAAAAGGCGGGGGCCCGAAATGAGCAGTTCTTC
J: TRBJ1-2; size: .; V: TRBV10-2; D: .; CDR3: CASSERGIYGYTF; DNA: TGCGCCAGCAGTGAGAGAGGGATCTATGGCTACACCTTC
J: TRBJ1-2; size: .; V: TRBV7-9; D: .; CDR3: CASSMGPGHYGYTF; DNA: TGTGCCAGCAGCATGGGGCCAGGACACTATGGCTACACCTTC
J: TRBJ2-7; size: .; V: TRBV27; D: TRBD1; CDR3: CASSLFGTGVRVEQYF; DNA: TGTGCCAGCAGTTTGTTCGGGACAGGGGTTCGTGTCGAGCAGTACTTC
J: TRBJ2-4; size: .; V: TRBV7-2; D: TRBD2; CDR3: CASKLSGGTLAKNIQYF; DNA: TGTGCCAGCAAGCTGAGCGGGGGGACCCTAGCCAAAAACATTCAGTACTTC
J: TRBJ2-7; size: .; V: TRBV2; D: TRBD1; CDR3: CASRTGGSYEQYF; DNA: TGTGCCAGCAGGACAGGGGGATCCTACGAGCAGTACTTC
J: TRBJ2-7; size: .; V: TRBV6-5; D: .; CDR3: CASSLVGRGGEQYF; DNA: TGTGCCAGCAGCCTCGTGGGTCGAGGGGGCGAGCAGTACTTC
J: TRBJ1-5; size: .; V: TRBV7-9; D: TRBD1; CDR3: CASSSQQGGGQPQHF; DNA: TGTGCCAGCAGCTCGCAACAGGGGGGGGGTCAGCCCCAGCATTTT
J: TRBJ1-4; size: .; V: TRBV12-5; D: .; CDR3: CASGLGAVAGEKLFF; DNA: TGTGCTAGTGGTTTGGGAGCGGTTGCTGGGGAAAAACTGTTTTTT
J: TRBJ2-3; size: .; V: TRBV2; D: .; CDR3: CASSLQDFRTDTQYF; DNA: TGTGCCAGCAGTCTTCAGGACTTTCGCACAGATACGCAGTATTTT
J: TRBJ2-7; size: .; V: TRBV5-4; D: TRBD1; CDR3: CASSRATGGDEQYF; DNA: TGTGCCAGCAGCAGGGCGACAGGGGGCGACGAGCAGTACTTC
J: TRBJ1-6; size: once; V: TRBV19; D: .; CDR3: CASRYSSYNSPLHF; DNA: TGTGCCAGTAGGTACAGCTCCTATAATTCACCCCTCCACTTT
J: TRBJ1-4; size: .; V: TRBV5-5; D: TRBD1; CDR3: CASSFGQGSEKLFF; DNA: TGTGCCAGCAGCTTCGGACAGGGAAGTGAAAAACTGTTTTTT
J: TRBJ2-2; size: .; V: TRBV18; D: TRBD2; CDR3: CASSPGLANTGELFF; DNA: TGTGCCAGCTCACCAGGACTAGCGAACACCGGGGAGCTGTTTTTT
J: TRBJ1-3; size: .; V: TRBV7-9; D: TRBD1; CDR3: CASSLSGRGTGEDTIYF; DNA: TGTGCCAGCAGCCTATCCGGTCGTGGGACAGGGGAGGACACCATATATTTT
J: TRBJ1-2; size: .; V: TRBV5-1; D: TRBD1; CDR3: CASSSGQGVDGYTF; DNA: TGCGCCAGCAGCTCCGGACAGGGTGTCGATGGCTACACCTTC
J: TRBJ2-1; size: once; V: TRBV18; D: .; CDR3: CASSRGRNNEQFF; DNA: TGTGCCAGCTCACGCGGTCGAAACAATGAGCAGTTCTTC
J: TRBJ1-5; size: .; V: TRBV7-3; D: TRBD1; CDR3: CASSLGQGLNQPQHF; DNA: TGTGCCAGCAGCCTCGGACAGGGGTTAAATCAGCCCCAGCATTTT
J: TRBJ2-1; size: .; V: TRBV5-1; D: .; CDR3: CASSGAGLFNEQFF; DNA: TGCGCCAGCAGCGGTGCGGGGCTTTTCAATGAGCAGTTCTTC
J: TRBJ2-3; size: .; V: TRBV18; D: TRBD2; CDR3: CASSPSGGGTDTQYF; DNA: TGTGCCAGCTCACCCTCGGGGGGAGGTACAGATACGCAGTATTTT
J: TRBJ2-1; size: .; V: TRBV6-5; D: .; CDR3: CASSKGLRKFF; DNA: TGTGCCAGCAGTAAGGGACTGAGGAAGTTCTTC
J: TRBJ1-6; size: .; V: TRBV12-3/TRBV12-4; D: .; CDR3: CASSQRVQSPLHF; DNA: TGTGCCAGCAGTCAACGGGTTCAGTCACCCCTCCACTTT
J: TRBJ1-5; size: .; V: TRBV6-5; D: .; CDR3: CASITDSSTQPQHF; DNA: TGTGCCAGCATCACGGACAGTTCGACCCAGCCCCAGCATTTT
J: TRBJ2-3; size: .; V: TRBV6-4; D: TRBD2; CDR3: CASSGGGATDTQYF; DNA: TGTGCCAGCAGTGGCGGGGGGGCCACAGATACGCAGTATTTT
J: TRBJ2-1; size: .; V: TRBV2; D: .; CDR3: CASSHLDSYNEQFF; DNA: TGTGCCAGCAGTCATCTAGACTCCTACAATGAGCAGTTCTTC
J: TRBJ2-7; size: .; V: TRBV9; D: .; CDR3: CASSPPGARTYEQYF; DNA: TGTGCCAGCAGCCCACCGGGTGCCCGCACCTACGAGCAGTACTTC
J: TRBJ1-2; size: .; V: TRBV5-1; D: TRBD1; CDR3: CASSPGQGAVGGYTF; DNA: TGCGCCAGCAGCCCGGGACAGGGGGCGGTTGGTGGCTACACCTTC
J: TRBJ1-4; size: .; V: TRBV21-1; D: .; CDR3: CASSKLGGRDEKLFF; DNA: TGTGCCAGCAGCAAACTCGGGGGGCGGGATGAAAAACTGTTTTTT
J: TRBJ1-1; size: .; V: TRBV5-1; D: .; CDR3: CASTHGQMNTEAFF; DNA: TGCGCCAGCACCCATGGACAGATGAACACTGAAGCTTTCTTT